These 29 T cell receptor beta chains were sequenced from one sample in a study of blood T cell repertoires in COVID-19. Using immunoSEQ multiplex PCR, the repertoire was profiled, and TCRdb retains in-frame clones only, with some absent. The table lists around 140,000 clones, about 87% of them singletons. Sequences were obtained from peripheral blood. These receptors originate from a human donor with COVID-19, enrolled during active disease. The donor label of this sample is uncertain.

The chain combines TRBV7-3 with TRBJ1-1; TRBD1 aligns across 8 bases. The germline V gene has CDR1 SGHTA and CDR2 FQGTGA. The CDR3 consists of 14 residues. V was clipped by 6 bases and J by 3 bases; unmatched bases: 6. CDR3 nucleotides: TGTGCCAGCAGGCCGACAGGGGTTGACACTGAAGCTTTCTTT. The encoded protein is CASRPTGVDTEAFF. Variable domain in full (rest from reference TRBV7-3 and TRBJ1-1): GAGVSQTPSNKVTEKGKYVELRCDPISGHTALYWYRQSLGQGPEFLIYFQGTGAADDSGLPNDRFFAVRPEGSVSTLKIQRTERGDSAVYLCASRPTGVDTEAFFGQGTRLTVV.

This clone showed up just a few times. The V gene is TRBV11-3, the J gene TRBJ1-3; unclear D gene. Per germline, CDR1 SGHNT and CDR2 YENEEA. V was clipped by 4 bases and J by 3 bases, with 13 bases between them. The CDR3 totals 15 residues. The CDR3, as DNA: TGTGCCAGCAGCTCCCCGGCCCGGGATGGAAACACCATATATTTT. It specifies CASSSPARDGNTIYF.

DNA of the CDR3: TGTGCCAGCAGCCGCCTAAGATCGGGGGGCGAGCAGTACTTC. Protein sequence: CASSRLRSGGEQYF. The chain couples TRBV14 to TRBJ2-7, with 7 positions matching TRBD2. This CDR3 is built from 14 residues. The junction had 9 bases not matched to a gene; V was cut back by 4 bases and J by 6 bases. Germline CDR1 is SGHDN and CDR2 is FVKESK.

The chain recombines TRBV5-1 with TRBJ2-1; the D gene is possibly TRBD1 (6 bases). This CDR3 comprises 14 residues. Trimming removed 4 bases from V and 5 bases from J, with 13 bases in between. Germline CDR1 reads SGHRS; CDR2 reads YFSETQ. The CDR3 region is CASSLEGVDNEQFF. The CDR3, as DNA: TGCGCCAGCAGCCTCGAGGGGGTCGACAATGAGCAGTTCTTC. Variable domain in full (rest from reference TRBV5-1 and TRBJ2-1): KAGVTQTPRYLIKTRGQQVTLSCSPISGHRSVSWYQQTPGQGLQFLFEYFSETQRNKGNFPGRFSGRQFSNSRSEMNVSTLELGDSALYLCASSLEGVDNEQFFGPGTRLTVL.

This chain uses TRBV12-3 or TRBV12-4 with TRBJ1-2; 7 bases are a match to TRBD1. This CDR3 has 13 residues. V lost 3 bases to trimming and J lost 7 bases; unmatched junction nucleotides: 5. CDR3 amino acids: CASSFGQEFGYTF. The DNA for the CDR3 is TGTGCCAGCAGTTTCGGACAGGAATTTGGCTACACCTTC.

This clone was detected once. The chain joins TRBV5-1 to TRBJ1-1, with a tentative D call TRBD1 (5 bases). Germline CDR1 SGHRS, CDR2 YFSETQ. CDR3 length: 11 residues. V was shortened by 0 bases and J by 8 bases, with 5 bases between the two germline ends. CDR3 residues: CASSLDREAFF. CDR3 in DNA: TGCGCCAGCAGCTTGGACAGGGAAGCTTTCTTT.

The rearrangement uses TRBV7-3 and TRBJ2-7, with 10 bases fitting TRBD1. The junction had 3 bases not matched to a gene; V was cut back by 5 bases and J by 5 bases. The CDR3 runs to 13 residues. CDR1 SGHTA and CDR2 FQGTGA come from the germline V gene. CDR3 loop: CASSPDRGNEQYF. The CDR3 DNA reads as TGTGCCAGCAGCCCGGACAGGGGGAACGAGCAGTACTTC.

The chain is built from TRBV6-5 and TRBJ1-1, with a possible D match to TRBD1 (6 bases). CDR1 and CDR2 from the germline V gene are MNHEY and SVGAGI. The CDR3 has 15 amino acids. Trimming took off 2 bases at V and 0 bases at J, with 10 bases between the two ends. The CDR3 nucleotides are TGTGCCAGCAGTTACGGGACACCGATGAACACTGAAGCTTTCTTT. Translated, it gives CASSYGTPMNTEAFF.

The chain recombines TRBV11-2 with TRBJ1-2; 7 bases are shared with TRBD1. The germline V gene has CDR1 SGHAT and CDR2 FQNNGV. There are 18 residues in the CDR3. The ends lost 5 bases at V and 2 bases at J; junction bases unmatched: 17. CDR3 nucleotide sequence: TGTGCCAGCAGCCGAGGGGGCGCCGGGTTTGGGGGGAACTATGGCTACACCTTC. This codes for CASSRGGAGFGGNYGYTF. The full variable domain, its missing parts supplied by reference TRBV11-2 and TRBJ1-2, is EAGVAQSPRYKIIEKRQSVAFWCNPISGHATLYWYQQILGQGPKLLIQFQNNGVVDDSQLPKDRFSAERLKGVDSTLKIQPAKLEDSAVYLCASSRGGAGFGGNYGYTFGSGTRLTVV.

This clone was detected a few times. This chain links TRBV9 with TRBJ2-1, with D perhaps TRBD1 (7 bases). Germline CDR1 reads SGDLS; CDR2 reads YYNGEE. This CDR3 is 15 amino acids long. V was cut by 4 bases and J by 6 bases, with 17 bases left in between. The CDR3 coding sequence is TGTGCCAGCAGCCCGCAGGGGGGTCTGGGCAATGAGCAGTTCTTC. It translates to CASSPQGGLGNEQFF.

This clone appeared a single time. This sequence joins TRBV28 and TRBJ1-5; weak D call: TRBD1 (5 bases). V was shortened by 5 bases and J by 3 bases, with 20 bases between the two germline ends. Germline V gene sequence: CDR1 MDHEN, CDR2 SYDVKM. This CDR3 is 17 amino acids long. The CDR3 loop reads CASSKYTGLGNNQPQHF. CDR3 nucleotide sequence: TGTGCCAGCAGTAAGTACACAGGTCTAGGGAACAATCAGCCCCAGCATTTT.

This chain uses TRBV9 with TRBJ2-1, with 13 bases fitting TRBD2. The V segment lost 3 bases and the J segment 5 bases; nucleotides outside the gene matches: 8. In germline, CDR1 is SGDLS, CDR2 YYNGEE. There are 17 residues in the CDR3. Here the CDR3 DNA reads TGTGCCAGCAGCGCCTGGACTAGCGGGGGCCTAAACAATGAGCAGTTCTTC. Protein sequence: CASSAWTSGGLNNEQFF.

The V and J genes are TRBV19 and TRBJ1-1; TRBD1 agrees at 7 bases. Trimming took 6 bases from V and 4 from J; bases not matched to a gene: 8. The length of the CDR3 is 14 residues. Germline values: CDR1 LNHDA, CDR2 SQIVND (reference sequence). This chain's CDR3 is CASSPEGARTEAFF. The CDR3 DNA reads as TGTGCCAGTAGCCCAGAGGGGGCGCGCACTGAAGCTTTCTTT.

This clone occurred once. This sequence joins TRBV6-5 and TRBJ2-7, with 13 bases lining up with TRBD2. The CDR3 is 16 amino acids. Germline loops: CDR1 MNHEY, CDR2 SVGAGI. With 2 bases clipped from V and 5 bases from J, the junction kept 6 bases outside the gene matches. CDR3 sequence (DNA): TGTGCCAGCAGTTACGCCCAGACTAGCGGGGGGAACGAGCAGTACTTC. Its translation is CASSYAQTSGGNEQYF.

V gene TRBV7-9 combines with J gene TRBJ1-2; 8 bases agree with TRBD1. Germline trimming cut 6 bases from V and 3 bases from J; bases unmatched to any gene: 6. Germline V gene lookup returns CDR1 SEHNR and CDR2 FQNEAQ (reference sequence). The CDR3 length is 14 residues. The CDR3 spells CASSPDRVYYGYTF. The CDR3 DNA is TGTGCCAGCAGTCCGGACAGGGTATACTATGGCTACACCTTC.

The chain recombines TRBV10-3 with TRBJ1-1; a possible D gene is TRBD1 (5 bases). This CDR3 is 13 amino acids long. Germline assignment: CDR1 ENHRY and CDR2 SYGVKD. Trimming took off 10 bases at V and 6 bases at J, with 18 bases between the two ends. CDR3 DNA sequence: TGTGCCAGCGGGGGGGGAGGCAGGGCTGAAGCTTTCTTT. Protein product: CASGGGGRAEAFF.

In its sample, this clone was seen once. The chain employs TRBV7-9 and TRBJ1-2; perhaps TRBD1 as D (5 bases). CDR1 and CDR2 from the germline V gene are SEHNR and FQNEAQ (reference sequence). V lost 6 bases to trimming and J lost 6 bases, with 14 bases between them. The length of the CDR3 is 13 residues. The CDR3 region is CASRPTDGDGYTF. CDR3 nucleotides: TGTGCCAGCAGGCCGACAGACGGAGATGGCTACACCTTC.

Remarks on this clone: Germline is not matched at one junction end, which may reflect a read error. The chain is built from TRBV30 and TRBJ2-2; possibly TRBD2 for D (5 bases). This CDR3 region has 16 residues. CDR1 and CDR2 from the germline V gene are GTSNPN and SVGIG (reference sequence). The CDR3 nucleotides read TGTGCCTGGAGGTCCTCGGGTAGGGCTTCACACCGGGGAGCTGTTTTT. This gives the protein CAWRSSGRASHRGAVF.

The chain has TRBV19 and TRBJ2-1, with 7 bases matching TRBD1. The germline V gene has CDR1 LNHDA and CDR2 SQIVND (reference sequence). V lost 9 bases to trimming and J lost 3 bases; unmatched junction nucleotides: 8. This CDR3 region has 14 residues. The CDR3: CASTTGEFYNEQFF. The CDR3 DNA reads as TGTGCCAGCACTACAGGGGAATTCTACAATGAGCAGTTCTTC.

The rearrangement joins TRBV12-3 or TRBV12-4 to TRBJ2-1; TRBD2 is a possible D gene (6 bases). V lost 6 bases to trimming and J lost 6 bases, with 12 bases between them. The CDR3 loop spans 13 amino acids. In DNA form, the CDR3 reads TGTGCCAGCAGGTATGGAGGGAGCAATGAGCAGTTCTTC. This sequence encodes CASRYGGSNEQFF.

The gene calls are TRBV19 and TRBJ1-4, with D unresolved. CDR3 length equals 15 residues. Germline CDR1 is LNHDA and CDR2 is SQIVND (reference sequence). V was clipped by 6 bases and J by 5 bases, with 16 bases between them. CDR3 nucleotides: TGTGCCAGTAGGATCACCGGTGTGCTGAATGAAAAACTGTTTTTT. This sequence encodes CASRITGVLNEKLFF.

The V gene is TRBV9, the J gene TRBJ2-7; TRBD2 aligns across 10 bases. The V and J ends lost 0 bases and 6 bases, in that order; junction bases with no gene match: 6. Germline values: CDR1 SGDLS, CDR2 YYNGEE. The CDR3 is 15 amino acids. The CDR3 region is CASSVEASGGLEQYF. CDR3 sequence (DNA): TGTGCCAGCAGCGTAGAGGCTAGCGGGGGTCTCGAGCAGTACTTC.

The chain is built from TRBV19 and TRBJ2-2; 7 bases map to TRBD2. Germline V gene data show CDR1 as LNHDA and CDR2 as SQIVND (reference sequence). Unmatched junction bases numbered 7, after V lost 6 bases and J lost 6 bases. The CDR3 is 14 residues long. CDR3 loop: CASRGGSGPGELFF. In nucleotides, the CDR3 is TGTGCCAGTAGGGGCGGGAGTGGTCCCGGGGAGCTGTTTTTT. The full variable domain, with the rest looked up from reference TRBV19 and TRBJ2-2, is DGGITQSPKYLFRKEGQNVTLSCEQNLNHDAMYWYRQDPGQGLRLIYYSQIVNDFQKGDIAEGYSVSREKKESFPLTVTSAQKNPTAFYLCASRGGSGPGELFFGEGSRLTVL.

This clone showed up just once. The chain uses TRBV7-9 and TRBJ2-7; 8 nucleotides match TRBD1. The CDR3 has 15 amino acids. Trimming cost V 0 bases and J 4 bases; bases outside gene matches: 5. Per the germline V gene, CDR1 is SEHNR and CDR2 is FQNEAQ (reference sequence). CDR3 in amino acids: CASSLARTGLYEQYF. In DNA form, the CDR3 reads TGTGCCAGCAGCTTAGCTCGGACAGGGTTGTACGAGCAGTACTTC. The whole variable domain, filled in from reference TRBV7-9 and TRBJ2-7, reads DTGVSQNPRHKITKRGQNVTFRCDPISEHNRLYWYRQTLGQGPEFLTYFQNEAQLEKSRLLSDRFSAERPKGSFSTLEIQRTEQGDSAMYLCASSLARTGLYEQYFGPGTRLTVT.

The J gene is TRBJ1-1, the V gene TRBV2; tentative D call: TRBD1 (6 bases). In germline, CDR1 is SNHLY, CDR2 FYNNEI. The CDR3 is made up of 14 amino acids. Deletions cut 8 bases from V and 1 base from J, with 14 bases between. CDR3: CASARRTANTEAFF. In nucleotides, the CDR3 is TGTGCCAGCGCCAGGCGGACAGCGAACACTGAAGCTTTCTTT.

This chain uses TRBV7-2 with TRBJ1-4, with D tentatively TRBD1 (5 bases). The CDR3 loop spans 14 amino acids. V dropped 3 bases and J dropped 7 bases, with 12 bases sitting between them. Germline assignment: CDR1 SGHTA and CDR2 FQGNSA. The CDR3 sequence: CASSFQDTSEKLFF. The CDR3 DNA reads as TGTGCCAGCAGCTTCCAGGACACGTCTGAAAAACTGTTTTTT.

The rearrangement joins TRBV11-2 to TRBJ1-4; 9 nucleotides align to TRBD1. Germline loops: CDR1 SGHAT, CDR2 FQNNGV. Trimming at V came to 5 bases and at J to 2 bases, leaving 3 bases not matched to a gene. This CDR3 is 15 amino acids long. The CDR3 region is CASSLTGGTNEKLFF. The CDR3 nucleotides read TGTGCCAGCAGCCTAACAGGGGGCACTAATGAAAAACTGTTTTTT.

V is TRBV6-4 and J is TRBJ1-2, with D possibly being TRBD1 (5 bases). This CDR3 is built from 14 residues. The V end lost 3 bases, the J end lost 4 bases, and 12 bases lay between the germline ends. CDR1 and CDR2 (germline): MRHNA, SNTAGT. The CDR3 is CASSEEVGAYGYTF. The CDR3 DNA sequence: TGTGCCAGCAGTGAAGAGGTTGGGGCCTATGGCTACACCTTC.

The gene calls are TRBV6-5 and TRBJ2-7; TRBD1 might be the D (5 bases). The germline V gene has CDR1 MNHEY and CDR2 SVGAGI. Trimming left V 7 bases short and J 5 bases short, with 18 bases between. CDR3 length: 14 amino acids. As DNA, the CDR3 is TGTGCCAGCACCCACTCGGGCAGGGCCCACGAGCAGTACTTC. It translates to CASTHSGRAHEQYF.